The entry that follows covers one T cell receptor (beta chain) sequence. The sample holds a few counts of this clonotype. The specificity of this receptor is unknown. Sequence at one end of the junction differs from germline and may be a read error. The data derive from a study of blood T cells in healthy people across ages (dated by TCRdb to about 2015). Study-wide context: In model experiments, roughly one uniquely barcoded TCR beta cDNA molecule per two T cells was captured by template switching. Using deep sequencing normalized with unique cDNA molecular identifiers, the study measured how TCR beta repertoire diversity changes with age. Donors were grouped into four age groups: young (average roughly 17 years), middle-aged (roughly 38), aged (roughly 62) and long-lived (around 80). To avoid experimental bias, donors of different ages were spread randomly across the sequencing lanes. For two donors (one aged 18 to 29 and one aged 80 or older), the study analyzed two additional independent replicas of 1 million unique cDNA reads from the same blood draw.

The CDR3 runs 14 amino acids, cysteine and phenylalanine included. Left in the record is the CDR3 DNA by itself, 42 bases read in frame from the first base. From the germline V gene, CDR1 is MNHEY and CDR2 is SVGAGI. The 39 donors, aged about 6 to 95 years, were systemically healthy Caucasian individuals from Russia. About 9.8 milliliters of peripheral blood were drawn from each donor into EDTA-treated Vacutainer tubes. PBMCs were isolated by Ficoll-Paque density-gradient centrifugation, with at least 7 million obtained per sample. Trizol reagent was used to extract total RNA from the PBMCs, yielding at least 5.5 micrograms per sample. For every donor, flow cytometry on a PBMC aliquot measured the percentage of naive CD45RAhigh/CD27high T cells. General conclusions and limits of the study: Compared with the aged group, more naive CD4+ T cells, fewer expanded clones and increased TCR diversity were shown by the long-lived group, suggesting age selection. Observed TCR beta diversity per million T cells fell roughly linearly with age, and a significant reduction was already apparent by age around 40. Total diversity estimates from one million sequenced T cells were considered lower bounds and underestimates. The CMV infection status of donors was not known, potentially confounding age-related changes in expanded clonotypes. The percentage of naive T cells measured by flow cytometry correlated strongly with observed TCR beta diversity. Because profiling used bulk unsorted PBMCs, naive and antigen-experienced compartments could not be compared conclusively.

Libraries came from 5' RACE. For sequencing, an Illumina HiSeq 2500 was employed. A second roughly 7 to 11 cycle PCR used a sample-barcoded 5' primer and a J-beta primer mix. A unique molecular identifier was introduced onto each TCR beta cDNA molecule by a template-switch 5' adaptor carrying 12 random nucleotides. Each sample yielded at least 2.5 million CDR3-containing paired-end reads. The Mint cDNA synthesis kit, primed by a TRBC-specific oligonucleotide, was used to synthesize first-strand cDNA from all RNA. All cDNA was treated with uracil-DNA glycosylase and then went through a first 18-cycle PCR with the universal primers M1SS and BC2_uni_R. The original pipeline was this. Normalization of each sample was performed by random selection of 1 million high-quality reads, each carrying a distinct molecular identifier. Instead of being binned into consensus sequences, reads that shared molecular identifiers were thrown out. MiTCR, set to a Q25 quality threshold and the strictest error-elimination algorithm, was used for CDR3 identification, clonotype clustering and error correction. Lower-bound total TCR beta diversity was estimated with a nonparametric unseen species model using Euler transformation. TCRdb reran the public reads through fastp at Q25 and MiXCR, keeping productive beta chains. Duplicate CDR3 protein sequences are folded into a single record with the most common DNA and genes. For this entry, the V and J calls and clone size follow TCRdb and not the study's own pipeline. The sample includes some 640,000 distinct CDR3 sequences, with 25% to 30% observed a single time. Around 14% of the sample goes to the ten largest clones.

This clonotype was sampled from a woman older than 75 in good health. Rearrangement joined TRBV6-5 to TRBJ2-3; too little of a D gene remains to name it. The material sequenced was blood. This receptor carries the CDR3 CASSYSASTDTRYF. The nucleotide sequence reads TGTGCCAGCAGTTACTCAGCGAGCACAGATACGCGGTATTTT.